A selection of T cell receptor beta chains follows, all from one sample in a study of T cell responses to AZD1222 COVID-19 vaccine. Assay: immunoSEQ multiplex PCR; the TCRdb copy retains only in-frame clones and omits some. The data contain over 90,000 clones, almost 85% of them singletons. The source was peripheral blood, collected on day 0 of AZD1222 vaccination. The receptors originated from an adult in good health. The CDR3 runs from the conserved cysteine through the conserved F or W.

CDR3 length,V gene,J gene,CDR3 protein
13,TRBV4-3,TRBJ1-1,CASSQGQVGEAFF
12,TRBV12-3/TRBV12-4,TRBJ1-1,CASSLTGGEAFF
16,TRBV4-2,TRBJ2-1,CASSPPLGGIYNEQFF
13,TRBV4-1,TRBJ1-1,CASSPTADTEAFF
12,TRBV6-2/TRBV6-3,TRBJ1-1,CASSPKGTEAFF
14,TRBV19,TRBJ1-3,CATRDGHSGNTIYF
16,TRBV24-1,TRBJ2-3,CATSDASGGLTDTQYF
14,TRBV3-1/TRBV3-2,TRBJ1-5,CASSSTDADQPQHF
17,TRBV19,TRBJ2-6,CASTKPRTGGEANVLTF
15,TRBV3-1/TRBV3-2,TRBJ1-3,CASSQGLTSGNTIYF
11,TRBV20-1,TRBJ1-2,CSGNRHYGYTF
13,TRBV24-1,TRBJ1-2,CATSDHGARGYTF
15,TRBV4-3,TRBJ1-2,CASSQDQGSNYGYTF